This is a list of T cell receptor beta chains from one sample in a study of human T cells and chemical hapten exposure. TCRdb processed the RACE reads anew with MiXCR; each CDR3 protein has one entry. Of approximately 80,000 distinct CDR3 sequences listed, 10% to 15% are singletons. This specimen consisted of whole blood, obtained in connection with sensitization to the hapten diphenylcyclopropenone (DPC). All receptors come from a woman in her forties or fifties with alopecia areata. Some clones in this sample may be carry-over from other donors' samples. CDR3s include the opening cysteine and the closing phenylalanine or tryptophan. A D gene is named only where the DNA matches it firmly. Size is omitted from some rows. Given values are once, few, many or a class for expanded clones.

V	D	J	size	DNA	CDR3
TRBV11-1	TRBD1	TRBJ2-5	few	TGTGCCAGCAGCCACAGGGGGGCGTACCAAGAGACCCAGTACTTC	CASSHRGAYQETQYF
TRBV2	-	TRBJ2-5	many	TGTGCCAGCAGTGTACAGACACTTCATCAAGAGACCCAGTACTTC	CASSVQTLHQETQYF
TRBV5-1	TRBD1	TRBJ1-2	few	TGCGCCAGCAGCTGGGGACAGGGTCTAGAGAACTATGGCTACACCTTC	CASSWGQGLENYGYTF
TRBV5-1	TRBD1	TRBJ1-2	-	TGCGCCAGCAGCACGCAGACAGGGGACTATGGCTACACCTTC	CASSTQTGDYGYTF
TRBV7-2	TRBD1	TRBJ1-4	-	TGTGCCAGCAGCTCGACAGGGGGGAATGAAAAACTGTTTTTT	CASSSTGGNEKLFF
TRBV14	-	TRBJ2-1	-	TGTGCCAGCAGCCAAGATTTTGGGCGCAATGAGCAGTTCTTC	CASSQDFGRNEQFF
TRBV5-4	TRBD2	TRBJ2-3	many	TGTGCCAGCAGCATGGCAGGGAGGGGAGTGTACGCAGATACGCAGTATTTT	CASSMAGRGVYADTQYF
TRBV6-1	-	TRBJ1-3	few	TGTGCCAGCAGTTCCCACGGGACATTCTCTGGAAACACCATATATTTT	CASSSHGTFSGNTIYF
TRBV7-6	-	TRBJ2-2	many	TGTGCCAGCAGCCCCGCTAGCACCGGGGAGCTGTTTTTT	CASSPASTGELFF
TRBV5-1	-	TRBJ1-1	many	TGCGCCAGCAGCTTGGTTCCAGGGGCGAACACTGAAGCTTTCTTT	CASSLVPGANTEAFF
TRBV11-2	-	TRBJ1-5	many	TGTGCCAGCAGCTTAGGCCGTTTTAGCAATCAGCCCCAGCATTTT	CASSLGRFSNQPQHF
TRBV20-1	-	TRBJ1-1	many	TGCAGTGCTCTTCGGACAGCGAACACTGAAGCTTTCTTT	CSALRTANTEAFF
TRBV10-3	TRBD1	TRBJ2-6	few	TGTGCCATCAGTGAATCGACAGGGGGCTCTGGGGCCAACGTCCTGACTTTC	CAISESTGGSGANVLTF
TRBV2	TRBD1	TRBJ1-1	few	TGTGCCAGCAGCACAGGGGGCGTAGGAGTAACTGAAGCTTTCTTT	CASSTGGVGVTEAFF